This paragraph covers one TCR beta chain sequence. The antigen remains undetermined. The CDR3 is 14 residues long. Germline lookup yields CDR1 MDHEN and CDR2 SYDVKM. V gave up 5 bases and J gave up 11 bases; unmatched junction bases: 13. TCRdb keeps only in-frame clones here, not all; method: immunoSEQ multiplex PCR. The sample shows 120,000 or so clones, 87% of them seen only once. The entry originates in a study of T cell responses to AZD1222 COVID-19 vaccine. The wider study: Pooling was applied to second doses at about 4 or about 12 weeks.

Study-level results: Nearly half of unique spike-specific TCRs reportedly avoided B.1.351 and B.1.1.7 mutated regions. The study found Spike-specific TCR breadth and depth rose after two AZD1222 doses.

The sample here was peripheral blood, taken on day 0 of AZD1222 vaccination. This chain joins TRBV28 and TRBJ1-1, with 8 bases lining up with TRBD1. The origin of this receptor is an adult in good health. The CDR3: CASSAGGRGFKAFF. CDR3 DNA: TGTGCCAGCAGTGCAGGGGGCCGGGGGTTCAAGGCTTTCTTT. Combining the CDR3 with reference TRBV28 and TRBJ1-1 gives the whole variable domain DVKVTQSSRYLVKRTGEKVFLECVQDMDHENMFWYRQDPGLGLRLIYFSYDVKMKEKGDIPEGYSVSREKKERFSLILESASTNQTSMYLCASSAGGRGFKAFFGQGTRLTVV.